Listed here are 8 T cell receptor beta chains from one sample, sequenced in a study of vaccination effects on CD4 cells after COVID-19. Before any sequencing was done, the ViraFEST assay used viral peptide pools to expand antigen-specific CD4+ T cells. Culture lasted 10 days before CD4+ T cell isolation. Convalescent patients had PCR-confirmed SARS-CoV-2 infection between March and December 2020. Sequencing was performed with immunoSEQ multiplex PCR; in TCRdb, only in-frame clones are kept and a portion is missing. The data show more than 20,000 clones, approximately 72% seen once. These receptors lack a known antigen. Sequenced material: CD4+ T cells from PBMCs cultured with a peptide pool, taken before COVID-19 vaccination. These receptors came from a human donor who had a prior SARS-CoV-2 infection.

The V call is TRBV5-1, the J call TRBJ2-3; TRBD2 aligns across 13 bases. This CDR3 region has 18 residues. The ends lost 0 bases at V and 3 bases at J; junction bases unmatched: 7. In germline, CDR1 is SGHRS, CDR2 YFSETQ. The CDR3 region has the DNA TGCGCCAGCAGCTTGGCACTAGCGGGAGGGATAGGTACAGATACGCAGTATTTT. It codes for CASSLALAGGIGTDTQYF.

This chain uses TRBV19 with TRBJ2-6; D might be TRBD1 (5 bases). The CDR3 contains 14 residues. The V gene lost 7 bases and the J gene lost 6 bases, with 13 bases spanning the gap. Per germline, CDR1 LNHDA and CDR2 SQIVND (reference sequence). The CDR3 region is CASKGVGLANVLTF. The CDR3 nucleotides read TGTGCCAGTAAAGGGGTAGGGCTGGCCAACGTCCTGACTTTC.

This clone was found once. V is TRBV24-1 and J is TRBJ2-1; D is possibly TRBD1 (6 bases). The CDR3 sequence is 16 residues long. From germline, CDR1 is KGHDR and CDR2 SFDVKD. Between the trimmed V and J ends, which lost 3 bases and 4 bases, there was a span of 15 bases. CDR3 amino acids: CATSDPQDSEYNEQFF. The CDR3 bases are TGTGCCACCAGTGATCCTCAGGACAGTGAATACAATGAGCAGTTCTTC.

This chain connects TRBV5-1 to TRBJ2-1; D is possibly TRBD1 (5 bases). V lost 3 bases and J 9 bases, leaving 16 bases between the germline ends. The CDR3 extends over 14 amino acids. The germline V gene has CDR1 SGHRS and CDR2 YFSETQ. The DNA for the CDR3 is TGCGCCAGCAGCTCCTCCAGGGTAGACATTGAGCAGTTCTTC. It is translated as CASSSSRVDIEQFF.

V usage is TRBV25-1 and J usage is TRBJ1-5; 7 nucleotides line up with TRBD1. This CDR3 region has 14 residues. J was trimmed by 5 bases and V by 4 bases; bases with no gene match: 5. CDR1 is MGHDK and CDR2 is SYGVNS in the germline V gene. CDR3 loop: CASSGAGGDQPQHF. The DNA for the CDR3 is TGTGCCAGCAGTGGGGCAGGGGGGGATCAGCCCCAGCATTTT.

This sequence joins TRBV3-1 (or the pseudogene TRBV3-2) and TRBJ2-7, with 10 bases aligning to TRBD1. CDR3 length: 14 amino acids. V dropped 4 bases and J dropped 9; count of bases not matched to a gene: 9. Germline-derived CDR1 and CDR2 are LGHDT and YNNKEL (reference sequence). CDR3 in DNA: TGTGCCAGCAGCCCCCGGGACAGGGGTGGATGGCAGTACTTC. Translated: CASSPRDRGGWQYF.

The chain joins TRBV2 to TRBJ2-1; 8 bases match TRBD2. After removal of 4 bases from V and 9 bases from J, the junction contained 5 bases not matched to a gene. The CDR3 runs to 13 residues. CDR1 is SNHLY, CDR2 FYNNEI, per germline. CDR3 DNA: TGTGCCAGCAGTGCGGGAGGGCAGGTTGAGCAGTTCTTC. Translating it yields CASSAGGQVEQFF.

The CDR3 spells CASSPGGSKHEQYF. CDR3 DNA: TGTGCCAGCAGCCCCGGGGGATCTAAACACGAGCAGTACTTC. V and J are TRBV11-1 and TRBJ2-7, with D perhaps matching TRBD2 (6 bases). There are 14 residues in the CDR3. The ends were cut back, 5 bases at V and 5 bases at J, with 16 bases in the middle. Germline assignment: CDR1 SGHAT and CDR2 FQDESV (reference sequence).